In this sample, the clone carrying this T cell receptor (beta chain) is medium-sized. The antigen remains unidentified. This entry comes from a study of vaccination and CD4 T cells after COVID-19. At the level of the study: Cultures serving as controls received a peptide pool (CEFX or HIV-1 Nef) or no peptide.

Treatment of the sample: roughly 10-day PBMC culture with coronavirus spike peptide pools or control peptides (ViraFEST assay). ViraFEST sequenced TCRs after peptide-pool expansion of antigen-specific T cells. Cultured CD4+ T cell DNA underwent sequencing with the Oncomine TCR Beta short-read assay. In TCRdb, the PCR reads were re-called with MiXCR into one record per CDR3 protein. The sample contains thousands of distinct CDR3 sequences, 16% of which appear only once. The sequenced sample consisted of CD4+ T cells from blood, cultured in vitro. The sequence came from a human donor who had recovered from COVID-19.

The CDR3 loop reads CASSTPAFNQPQHF. CDR3 bases: TGTGCCAGTAGTACCCCGGCCTTTAATCAGCCCCAGCATTTT. The V call is TRBV19, the J call TRBJ1-5; D is uncertain. CDR1 and CDR2 (germline): LNHDA, SQIVND (reference sequence). V was pared by 4 bases and J by 4 bases, with 11 bases between. This CDR3 is built from 14 residues.